The present entry profiles one T cell receptor (beta chain) with its context. Its antigen is still unknown. The data derive from a study of T cell responses to AZD1222 COVID-19 vaccine. Study observations and caveats: Only a handful of AZD1222 recipients, six or seven in all, had baseline seropositivity. Once two AZD1222 doses were given, Spike-specific TCR breadth and depth went up.

Data came from immunoSEQ multiplex PCR; TCRdb stores just in-frame clones and leaves some out. This table holds 150,000 to 190,000 clones, 75% to 90% found once. The length of the CDR3 is 13 residues. The germline V gene encodes CDR1 GTSNPN and CDR2 SVGIG (reference sequence). Trimming removed 4 bases at V and 0 bases at J, with 9 bases between. The sample here was peripheral blood, taken 28 days after the second AZD1222 dose. This clonotype was obtained from an adult who received the AZD1222 COVID-19 vaccine. The chain is built from TRBV30 and TRBJ1-1; no clear D. CDR3 in amino acids: CAWTGSLNTEAFF. CDR3 in DNA: TGTGCCTGGACCGGCAGCCTGAACACTGAAGCTTTCTTT.